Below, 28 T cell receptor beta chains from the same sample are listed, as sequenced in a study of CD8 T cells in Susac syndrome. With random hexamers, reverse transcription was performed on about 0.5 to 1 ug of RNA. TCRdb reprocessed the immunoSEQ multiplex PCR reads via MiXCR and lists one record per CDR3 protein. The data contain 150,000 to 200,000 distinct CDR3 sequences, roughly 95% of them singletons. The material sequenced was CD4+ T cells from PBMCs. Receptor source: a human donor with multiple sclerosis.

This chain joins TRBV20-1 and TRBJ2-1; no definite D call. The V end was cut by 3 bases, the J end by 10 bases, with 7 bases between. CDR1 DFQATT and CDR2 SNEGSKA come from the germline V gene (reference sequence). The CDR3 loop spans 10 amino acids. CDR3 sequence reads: CSARDEEQFF. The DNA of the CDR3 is TGCAGTGCTAGGGATGAGGAGCAGTTCTTC.

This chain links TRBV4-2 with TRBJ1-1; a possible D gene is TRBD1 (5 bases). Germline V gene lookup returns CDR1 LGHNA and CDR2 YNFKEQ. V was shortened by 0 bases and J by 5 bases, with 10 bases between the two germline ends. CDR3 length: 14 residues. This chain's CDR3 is CASSQDDRGTEAFF. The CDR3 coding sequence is TGTGCCAGCAGCCAAGATGACAGAGGAACTGAAGCTTTCTTT.

The CDR3 coding sequence is TGCAGCGCCCGACAGGGAAACCCCACAGATACGCAGTATTTT. Translating gives CSARQGNPTDTQYF. This chain uses TRBV29-1 with TRBJ2-3; 7 nucleotides line up with TRBD1. The V gene end was trimmed by 7 bases and the J gene end by 2 bases; junction bases not matched to a gene: 9. The CDR3 loop spans 14 amino acids. From germline, CDR1 is SQVTM and CDR2 ANQGSEA.

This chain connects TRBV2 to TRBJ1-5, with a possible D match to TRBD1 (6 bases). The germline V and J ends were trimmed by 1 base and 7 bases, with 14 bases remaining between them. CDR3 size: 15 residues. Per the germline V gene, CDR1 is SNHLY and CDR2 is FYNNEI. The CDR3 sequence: CASSEDLRGGQPQHF. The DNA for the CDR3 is TGTGCCAGCAGTGAAGATCTCAGGGGAGGGCAGCCCCAGCATTTT.

CDR3 protein: CASSPLVGDQQYF. Written as DNA, the CDR3 is TGTGCCAGCAGCCCACTTGTGGGGGATCAGCAGTACTTC. J is TRBJ2-7 and V is TRBV7-9, with D possibly called TRBD1 or TRBD2 (5 bases each). The germline gives CDR1 SEHNR, CDR2 FQNEAQ (reference sequence). The CDR3 contains 13 residues. Trimming cost V 5 bases and J 8 bases, with 16 bases left between them.

The CDR3 here is CASSVGQTNYGYTF. CDR3 nucleotide sequence: TGTGCCAGCAGCGTAGGACAGACTAACTATGGCTACACCTTC. The V call is TRBV5-4, the J call TRBJ1-2; tentative D call: TRBD1 (6 bases). This CDR3 has 14 residues. Germline-derived CDR1 and CDR2 are SGHNT and YYREEE (reference sequence). With 4 bases removed from V and 0 bases from J, the gap between germline ends came to 10 bases.

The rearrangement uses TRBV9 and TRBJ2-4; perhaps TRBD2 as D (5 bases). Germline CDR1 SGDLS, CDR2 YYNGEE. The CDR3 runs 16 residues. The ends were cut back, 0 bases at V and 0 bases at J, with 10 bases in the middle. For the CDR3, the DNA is TGTGCCAGCAGCGTAGCTAGCCAGGTAGCCAAAAACATTCAGTACTTC. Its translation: CASSVASQVAKNIQYF. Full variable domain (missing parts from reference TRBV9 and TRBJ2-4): DSGVTQTPKHLITATGQRVTLRCSPRSGDLSVYWYQQSLDQGLQFLIQYYNGEERAKGNILERFSAQQFPDLHSELNLSSLELGDSALYFCASSVASQVAKNIQYFGAGTRLSVL.

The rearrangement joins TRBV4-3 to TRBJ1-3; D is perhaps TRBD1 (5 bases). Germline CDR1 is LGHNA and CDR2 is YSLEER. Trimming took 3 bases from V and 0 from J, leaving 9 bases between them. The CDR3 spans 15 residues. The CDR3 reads CASSHDTGSGNTIYF. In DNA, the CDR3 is TGCGCCAGCAGCCACGATACAGGCTCTGGAAACACCATATATTTT.

CDR3: CASSLGGRGYIQYF. The CDR3 coding sequence is TGCGCCAGCAGCTTGGGCGGGAGAGGGTACATTCAGTACTTC. The rearrangement joins TRBV5-1 to TRBJ2-4, with 7 bases aligning to TRBD2. Unmatched junction bases numbered 5, after V lost 0 bases and J lost 8 bases. CDR1 SGHRS and CDR2 YFSETQ come from the germline V gene. The CDR3 is 14 amino acids.

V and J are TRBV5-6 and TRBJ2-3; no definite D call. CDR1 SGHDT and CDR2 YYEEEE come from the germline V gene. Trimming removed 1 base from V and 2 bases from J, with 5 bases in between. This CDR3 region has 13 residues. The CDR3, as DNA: TGTGCCAGCAGCTTGAGCTACACAGATACGCAGTATTTT. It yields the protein CASSLSYTDTQYF.

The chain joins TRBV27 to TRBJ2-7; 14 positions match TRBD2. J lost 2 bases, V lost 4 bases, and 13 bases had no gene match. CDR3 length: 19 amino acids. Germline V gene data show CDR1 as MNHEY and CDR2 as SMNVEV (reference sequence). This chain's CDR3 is CASSSDGLAGGPRPYEQYF. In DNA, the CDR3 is TGTGCCAGCAGTTCCGACGGACTAGCGGGAGGACCCCGTCCCTACGAGCAGTACTTC.

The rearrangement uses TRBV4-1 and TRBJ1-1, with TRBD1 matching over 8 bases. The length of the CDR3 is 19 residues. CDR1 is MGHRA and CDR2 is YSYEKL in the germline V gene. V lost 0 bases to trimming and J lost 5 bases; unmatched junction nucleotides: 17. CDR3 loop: CASSQDMFEARGRRTEAFF. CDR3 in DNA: TGCGCCAGCAGCCAAGATATGTTTGAGGCCAGGGGGCGGAGAACTGAAGCTTTCTTT.

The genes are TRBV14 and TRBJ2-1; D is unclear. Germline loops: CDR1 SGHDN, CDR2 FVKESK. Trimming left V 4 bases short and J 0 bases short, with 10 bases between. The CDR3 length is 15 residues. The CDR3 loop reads CASSRVVSSYNEQFF. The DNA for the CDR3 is TGTGCCAGCAGCCGGGTAGTTAGCTCCTACAATGAGCAGTTCTTC.

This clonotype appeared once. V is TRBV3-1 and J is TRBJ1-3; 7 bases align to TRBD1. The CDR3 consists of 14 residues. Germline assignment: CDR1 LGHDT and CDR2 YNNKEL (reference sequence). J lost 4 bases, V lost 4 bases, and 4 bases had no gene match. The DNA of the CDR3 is TGTGCCAGCAGCCCTCCGGACAGGGGAAACACCATATATTTT. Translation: CASSPPDRGNTIYF.

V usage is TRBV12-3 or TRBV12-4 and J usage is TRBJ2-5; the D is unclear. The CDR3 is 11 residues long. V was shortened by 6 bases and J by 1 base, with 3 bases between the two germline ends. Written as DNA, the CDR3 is TGTGCCAGCAGGAGCCAAGAGACCCAGTACTTC. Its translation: CASRSQETQYF.

The CDR3 reads CASSAQGWGGYTF. In nucleotides, the CDR3 is TGTGCCAGCAGCGCACAGGGGTGGGGTGGCTACACCTTC. The chain links TRBV7-2 to TRBJ1-2, with 7 bases aligning to TRBD1. V shed 5 bases, J shed 7 bases, and the junction held 7 bases outside the gene matches. The CDR3 sequence is 13 residues long. The germline V gene encodes CDR1 SGHTA and CDR2 FQGNSA.

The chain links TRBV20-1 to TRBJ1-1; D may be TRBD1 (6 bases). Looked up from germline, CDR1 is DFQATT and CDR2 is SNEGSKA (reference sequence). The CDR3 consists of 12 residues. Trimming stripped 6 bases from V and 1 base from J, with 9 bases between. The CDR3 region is CSAPRGNTEAFF. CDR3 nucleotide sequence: TGCAGTGCCCCCAGGGGGAACACTGAAGCTTTCTTT.

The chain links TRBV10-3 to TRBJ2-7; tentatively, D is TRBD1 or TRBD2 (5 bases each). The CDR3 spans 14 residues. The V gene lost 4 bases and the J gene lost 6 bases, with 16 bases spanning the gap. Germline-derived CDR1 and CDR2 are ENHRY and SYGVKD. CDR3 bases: TGTGCCATCAGTGGTGGGATGGGGGTAAGCGAGCAGTACTTC. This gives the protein CAISGGMGVSEQYF.

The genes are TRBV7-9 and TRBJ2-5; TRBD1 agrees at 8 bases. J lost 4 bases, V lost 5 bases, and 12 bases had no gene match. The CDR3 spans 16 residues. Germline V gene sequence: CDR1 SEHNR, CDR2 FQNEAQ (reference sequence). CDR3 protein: CASSPNRQGNGETQYF. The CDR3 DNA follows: TGTGCCAGCAGCCCAAACAGACAGGGGAACGGAGAGACCCAGTACTTC.

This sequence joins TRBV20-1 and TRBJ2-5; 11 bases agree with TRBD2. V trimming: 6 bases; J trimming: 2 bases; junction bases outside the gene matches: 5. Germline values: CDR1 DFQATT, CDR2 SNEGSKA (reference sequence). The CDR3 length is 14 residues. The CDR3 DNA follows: TGCAGTGCCCCGGGACTAGCGGTTCAAGAGACCCAGTACTTC. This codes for CSAPGLAVQETQYF.

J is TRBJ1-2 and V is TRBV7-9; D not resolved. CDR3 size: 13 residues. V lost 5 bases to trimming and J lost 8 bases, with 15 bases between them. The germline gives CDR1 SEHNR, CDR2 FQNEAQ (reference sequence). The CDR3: CASSRTEARGYTF. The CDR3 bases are TGTGCCAGCAGCCGAACCGAGGCGCGGGGCTACACCTTC.

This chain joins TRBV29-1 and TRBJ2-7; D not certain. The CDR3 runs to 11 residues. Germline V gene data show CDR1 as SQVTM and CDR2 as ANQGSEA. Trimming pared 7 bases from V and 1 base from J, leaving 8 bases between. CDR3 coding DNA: TGCAGCGGTAAGGAATCCTACGAGCAGTACTTC. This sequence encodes CSGKESYEQYF.

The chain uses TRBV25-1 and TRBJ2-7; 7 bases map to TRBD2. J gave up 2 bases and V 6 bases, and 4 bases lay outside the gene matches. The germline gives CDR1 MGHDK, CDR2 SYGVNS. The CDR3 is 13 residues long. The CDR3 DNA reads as TGTGCCAGCAGGGCTAGCGGAACCTACGAGCAGTACTTC. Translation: CASRASGTYEQYF.

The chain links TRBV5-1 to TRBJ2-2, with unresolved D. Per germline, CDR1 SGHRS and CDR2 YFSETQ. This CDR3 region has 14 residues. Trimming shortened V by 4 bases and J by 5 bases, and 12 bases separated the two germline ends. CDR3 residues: CASSLVHGTGELFF. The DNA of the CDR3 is TGCGCCAGCAGCCTCGTGCACGGGACCGGGGAGCTGTTTTTT.

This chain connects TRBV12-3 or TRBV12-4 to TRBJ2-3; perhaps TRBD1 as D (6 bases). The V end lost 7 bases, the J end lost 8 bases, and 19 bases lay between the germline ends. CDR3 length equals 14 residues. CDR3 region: CASTWDTQVGTQYF. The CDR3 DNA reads TGTGCCAGCACCTGGGACACTCAAGTCGGTACGCAGTATTTT.

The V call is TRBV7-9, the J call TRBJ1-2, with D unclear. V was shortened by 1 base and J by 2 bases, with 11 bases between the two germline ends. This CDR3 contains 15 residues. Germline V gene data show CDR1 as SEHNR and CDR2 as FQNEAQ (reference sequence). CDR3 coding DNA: TGTGCCAGCAGCTTAGGCCGACAAAGAAACTATGGCTACACCTTC. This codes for CASSLGRQRNYGYTF.

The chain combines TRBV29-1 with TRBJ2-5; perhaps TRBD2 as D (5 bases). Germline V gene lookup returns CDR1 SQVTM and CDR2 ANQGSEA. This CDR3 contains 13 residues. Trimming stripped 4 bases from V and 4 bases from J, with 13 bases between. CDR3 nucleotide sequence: TGCAGCGTTGGGCAAGGTCGGGGAGAGACCCAGTACTTC. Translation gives CSVGQGRGETQYF.

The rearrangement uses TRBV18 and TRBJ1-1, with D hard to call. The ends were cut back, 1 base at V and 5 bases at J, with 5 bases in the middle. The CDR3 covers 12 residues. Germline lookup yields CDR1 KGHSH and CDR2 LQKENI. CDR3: CASSPRLTEAFF. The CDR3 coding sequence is TGTGCCAGCTCACCACGCCTGACTGAAGCTTTCTTT.